One TCR beta chain is described in this entry. It lacks a known antigen. The record has no base qualities; no much larger clone is one base away. Libraries were built with 5' RACE. The instrument given in TCRdb is Illumina HiSeq 2000. Template switching introduced a universal primer binding site; the final cDNA contained a unique molecular identifier, enabling accurate counting of TCR cDNA molecules. Specific primers in the conserved constant-segment region were used to synthesize first-strand cDNA for TCR alpha and beta chains. Each cDNA library was double barcoded, with a SMART-Mk sample barcode plus Illumina barcodes, to control for contamination. TruSeq adapter sequences and Illumina sample barcodes were added in two successive PCR steps. TCR alpha and beta cDNA libraries were sequenced on the Illumina HiSeq platform with custom primers. The study's processing was this. Raw reads were processed with MiGEC to extract unique molecular identifiers, and MiXCR was used to determine CDR3 positions. For each individual, recombination models were inferred using an EM algorithm with the repgenHMM and IGoR tools. Shared clonotype analysis was performed with the tcR package in R, normalizing sharing by the product of cloneset sizes. Out-of-frame nonproductive sequences were analyzed to study raw recombination free of thymic and clonal selection effects. TCRdb reprocessed the public reads (quality trimming at Q25 with fastp, clone calling with MiXCR) and kept in-frame beta chains. Every CDR3 protein is listed once, alongside the most common genes and DNA of its rows. The authors' filters were not applied to this entry. In all, the sample holds fewer than 250,000 distinct CDR3 sequences, and approximately 15% of those were seen once. The ten top clones hold 40% of the sample.

As encoded in the germline V gene, CDR1 is SGHRS while CDR2 is YFSETQ. V and J lose 1 base and 1 base, and a span of 11 bases separates them. Reading from cysteine to phenylalanine, the CDR3 counts 15 amino acids. Only the CDR3 portion is preserved as DNA: 45 bases, with reading frame beginning at the first base. This sample stems from a study of identical twins (dated by TCRdb to about 2016). With respect to the entire study: The study deep-sequenced TCR alpha and beta repertoires from monozygotic twins, unrelated adults of various ages and cord blood to test whether fetal clonotypes persist. To rule out contamination, replicate twin experiments were performed at different times with different library preparation protocols. Study-level results and caveats: Recombination models systematically underestimated out-of-frame TCR alpha sharing in monozygotic twins but agreed with sharing between unrelated individuals. Compared with coincidental sharing between unrelated individuals, out-of-frame TCR alpha sequences shared between twins showed an excess of sequences with low generation probability. Abundant cord blood beta clonotypes had fewer insertions, young adult naive repertoires showed a similar but weaker trend, and memory repertoires showed no such trend. Invariant T cells such as MAIT and iNKT could partly confound zero-insertion analyses, although diverse VJ usage argued against such confounding for most clonotypes. Because the same donors could not be followed over many years, conclusions were based on cross-sectional statistical analysis. Excess twin sharing in beta out-of-frame sequences was weaker because fewer shared sequences lowered the signal-to-noise ratio.

All donors were healthy Caucasians. The twin cohort consisted of three pairs of female monozygotic twins, all aged roughly 18 to 30 years. CD4+ and CD8+ T cell populations were isolated with positive isolation kits from Invitrogen. This same sample was also part of a study on T cells expressing NK-cell markers. The second investigation adds: Roughly 8 donors provided sorted CD3+CD56+NKG2C+, CD3+CD56+NKG2C- and CD3+CD56-NKG2C+ T-cell subsets, whose TCR beta-chain repertoires were profiled. Of the eight sequenced donors, seven were found to be HCMV-seropositive and one was found to be HCMV-seronegative. In several experiments an anti-gammadeltaTCR antibody was added to restrict sorting to alphabetaTCR-expressing T cells. For more than 5 donors, the dominant CD3+CD56+NKG2C+ clonotypes were among the top 10 CD8+ clonotypes and accounted for roughly 1.0-8% of CD8+ T cells. Those dominant clonotypes were again the most abundant among CD3+CD56-NKG2C+ cells in a handful of donors, at about 28.3-65%. Whether the expanded NKG2C-expressing T cell clones were specific for HCMV antigens was left unclear. The study sequenced eight donors, all healthy volunteers chosen at random: three men and five women. A commercial ELISA kit detecting HCMV-specific IgG in serum was used to determine HCMV serostatus. MIGEC was used to demultiplex reads and group the reads by UMI, and MiTCR was used to assemble and quantify clonotypes. Only TCR cDNA sequences supported by at least two reads were kept to exclude erroneous sequences. The tcR package was used for downstream repertoire analysis, with clonotypes matched between fractions based on CDR3 nucleotide sequence plus V segment. VDJmatch was used to annotate antigen specificity against VDJdb, with one amino acid substitution in CDR3 allowed.

The chain joins TRBV5-1 to TRBJ2-5; the D gene is perhaps TRBD1, on 5 matching bases. This TCR came from a woman younger than 35 in good health. The sequenced material came from CD8+ T cells sorted from blood. In nucleotide form, the sequence is TGCGCCAGCAGCTTGATTGGGGCGTCCCAAGAGACCCAGTACTTC. Its translation reads: CASSLIGASQETQYF.